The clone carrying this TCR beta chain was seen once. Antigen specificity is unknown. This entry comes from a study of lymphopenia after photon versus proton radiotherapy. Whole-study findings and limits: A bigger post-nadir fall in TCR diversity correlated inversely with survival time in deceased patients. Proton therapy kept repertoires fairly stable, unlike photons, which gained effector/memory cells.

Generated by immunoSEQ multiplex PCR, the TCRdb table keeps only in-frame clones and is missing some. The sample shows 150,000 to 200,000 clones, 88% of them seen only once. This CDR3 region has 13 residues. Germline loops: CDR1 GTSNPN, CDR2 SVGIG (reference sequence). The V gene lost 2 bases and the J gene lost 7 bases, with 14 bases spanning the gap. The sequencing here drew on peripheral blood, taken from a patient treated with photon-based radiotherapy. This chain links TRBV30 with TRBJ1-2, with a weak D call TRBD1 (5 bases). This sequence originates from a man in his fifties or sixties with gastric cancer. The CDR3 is CAWSRAGLGGYTF. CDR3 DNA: TGTGCCTGGAGTCGGGCAGGGTTGGGTGGCTACACCTTC.